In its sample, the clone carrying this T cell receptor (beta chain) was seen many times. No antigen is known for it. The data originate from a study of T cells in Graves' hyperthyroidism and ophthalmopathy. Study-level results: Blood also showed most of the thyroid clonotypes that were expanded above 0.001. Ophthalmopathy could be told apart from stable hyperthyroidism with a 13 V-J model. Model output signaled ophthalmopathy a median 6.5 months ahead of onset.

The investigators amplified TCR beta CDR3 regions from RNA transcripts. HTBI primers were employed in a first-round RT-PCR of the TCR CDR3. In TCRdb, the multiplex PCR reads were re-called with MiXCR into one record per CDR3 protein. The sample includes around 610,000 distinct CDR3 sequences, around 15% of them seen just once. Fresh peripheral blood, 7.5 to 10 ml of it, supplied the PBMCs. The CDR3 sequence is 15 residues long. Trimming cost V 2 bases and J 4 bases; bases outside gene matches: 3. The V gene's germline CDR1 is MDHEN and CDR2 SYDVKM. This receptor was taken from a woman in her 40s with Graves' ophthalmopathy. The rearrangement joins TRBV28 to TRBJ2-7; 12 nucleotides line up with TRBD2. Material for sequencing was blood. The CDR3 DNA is TGTGCCAGCAGTTTACTAGCGGGAGGGCCATACGAGCAGTACTTC. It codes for CASSLLAGGPYEQYF.